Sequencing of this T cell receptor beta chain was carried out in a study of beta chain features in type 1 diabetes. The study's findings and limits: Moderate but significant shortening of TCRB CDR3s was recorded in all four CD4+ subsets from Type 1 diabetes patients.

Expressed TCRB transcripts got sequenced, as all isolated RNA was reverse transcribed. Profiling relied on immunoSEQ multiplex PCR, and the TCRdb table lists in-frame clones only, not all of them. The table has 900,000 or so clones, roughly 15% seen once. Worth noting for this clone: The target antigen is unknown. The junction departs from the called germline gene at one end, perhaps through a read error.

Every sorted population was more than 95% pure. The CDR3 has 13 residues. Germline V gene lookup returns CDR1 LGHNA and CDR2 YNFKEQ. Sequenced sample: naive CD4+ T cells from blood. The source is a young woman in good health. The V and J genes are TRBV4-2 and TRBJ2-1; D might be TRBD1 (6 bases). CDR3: CASSQVITEPGVF. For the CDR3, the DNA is TGTGCCAGCAGCCAAGTCATTACAGAGCCAGGGGTCTTC.